Shown below are 15 T cell receptor beta chains from a single sample sequenced in a study of control samples from healthy donors and cancer patients (dated by TCRdb to 2020 to 2021). The library was obtained by the immunoSEQ multiplex PCR assay. In TCRdb, the immuneACCESS table is reduced to in-frame sequences with V and J assigned. These tables do not hold every clone; where another copy was compared, an unresolved V gene accounts for under half, and the others remain unexplained. The sample table records about 160,000 clones; around 94% of these occur just once. The ten largest clonotypes hold around 13% of the sample. The source material was PBMCs. These receptors came from a man in his sixties with colorectal cancer.

The chain is built from TRBV7-9 and TRBJ1-6; TRBD1 matches at 8 bases. The CDR3 has 16 residues. Germline lookup yields CDR1 SEHNR and CDR2 FQNEAQ (reference sequence). V lost 1 base and J lost 7; bases outside the gene matches: 6. The CDR3 loop is CASSLGSGQANSPLHF. In DNA form, the CDR3 reads TGTGCCAGCAGCTTAGGATCGGGACAGGCGAATTCACCCCTCCACTTT.

The V gene is TRBV7-6, the J gene TRBJ1-1; TRBD1 is a possible D gene (6 bases). Germline loops: CDR1 SGHVS, CDR2 FNYEAQ. V was clipped by 5 bases and J by 1 base, with 14 bases between them. This CDR3 region has 15 residues. CDR3 bases: TGTGCCAGCAGCCCCCGTACAGGGCCGAACACTGAAGCTTTCTTT. Translated, it gives CASSPRTGPNTEAFF.

The chain couples TRBV11-2 to TRBJ2-2, with 8 bases matching TRBD1. The J segment lost 4 bases and the V segment lost 3 bases, leaving 7 bases of the junction unmatched. The CDR3 totals 16 residues. Germline V gives CDR1 SGHAT, CDR2 FQNNGV. The CDR3 loop is CASSFRTGTGTGELFF. The CDR3 region has the DNA TGTGCCAGCAGCTTCCGGACAGGGACGGGCACCGGGGAGCTGTTTTTT.

This chain uses TRBV19 with TRBJ2-7, with 8 bases matching TRBD1. With 6 bases clipped from V and 0 bases from J, the junction kept 10 bases outside the gene matches. The CDR3 length is 16 residues. Germline CDR1 and CDR2: LNHDA and SQIVND (reference sequence). The CDR3: CASRLLQGESSYEQYF. The CDR3 DNA reads as TGTGCCAGTAGGCTCTTACAGGGGGAAAGCTCCTACGAGCAGTACTTC.

V gene TRBV29-1 combines with J gene TRBJ1-1; a possible D gene is TRBD1 (5 bases). Trimming removed 3 bases at V and 0 bases at J, with 11 bases between. The CDR3 covers 14 residues. Germline CDR1 reads SQVTM; CDR2 reads ANQGSEA. CDR3 residues: CSVEGVGLNTEAFF. CDR3 DNA: TGCAGCGTTGAGGGGGTAGGGTTGAACACTGAAGCTTTCTTT.

V gene TRBV5-1 combines with J gene TRBJ2-2; D remains ambiguous. The CDR3 loop spans 15 amino acids. V was cut by 1 base and J by 0 bases, with 7 bases left in between. The germline CDR1 and CDR2 sequences are SGHRS and YFSETQ. CDR3 region: CASSLPGPNTGELFF. The DNA for the CDR3 is TGCGCCAGCAGCTTGCCAGGACCGAACACCGGGGAGCTGTTTTTT. Based on the CDR3 plus reference TRBV5-1 and TRBJ2-2, the full variable domain is KAGVTQTPRYLIKTRGQQVTLSCSPISGHRSVSWYQQTPGQGLQFLFEYFSETQRNKGNFPGRFSGRQFSNSRSEMNVSTLELGDSALYLCASSLPGPNTGELFFGEGSRLTVL.

The chain carries TRBV7-6 and TRBJ2-2; 9 bases align to TRBD1. CDR1 and CDR2 from the germline V gene are SGHVS and FNYEAQ. The J segment lost 7 bases and the V segment lost 2 bases, leaving 11 bases of the junction unmatched. CDR3 length: 17 amino acids. For the CDR3, the DNA is TGTGCCAGCAGCTTACGGTCCACAGGGGGCACGGGCGGGGAGCTGTTTTTT. Translated, it gives CASSLRSTGGTGGELFF. The complete variable domain, with remaining parts taken from reference TRBV7-6 and TRBJ2-2, reads GAGVSQSPRYKVTKRGQDVALRCDPISGHVSLYWYRQALGQGPEFLTYFNYEAQQDKSGLPNDRFSAERPEGSISTLTIQRTEQRDSAMYRCASSLRSTGGTGGELFFGEGSRLTVL.

The gene calls are TRBV4-1 and TRBJ2-1; D not resolved. Trimming left V 0 bases short and J 11 bases short, with 8 bases between. The CDR3 is 12 amino acids. Germline assignment: CDR1 MGHRA and CDR2 YSYEKL. The CDR3 protein is CASSQDVGKQFF. DNA for the CDR3: TGCGCCAGCAGCCAAGATGTCGGAAAGCAGTTCTTC.

The rearrangement joins TRBV7-8 to TRBJ2-7; 7 bases line up with TRBD2. This CDR3 is 15 amino acids long. The V and J ends lost 0 bases and 0 bases, in that order; junction bases with no gene match: 2. In germline, CDR1 is SGHVS, CDR2 FQNEAQ. For the CDR3, the DNA is TGTGCCAGCAGCTTAGCGCCGGGGGGCTCCTACGAGCAGTACTTC. Its translation: CASSLAPGGSYEQYF.

This chain links TRBV28 with TRBJ1-2; D not resolved. Germline V gene data show CDR1 as MDHEN and CDR2 as SYDVKM. V was trimmed by 2 bases and J by 5 bases, leaving 15 bases between them. This CDR3 is 15 amino acids long. The CDR3 loop reads CASSLVPGIFYGYTF. The CDR3, as DNA: TGTGCCAGCAGTTTAGTCCCCGGGATCTTTTATGGCTACACCTTC.

The chain uses TRBV18 and TRBJ1-1; 7 nucleotides line up with TRBD1. In germline, CDR1 is KGHSH, CDR2 LQKENI. The junction had 2 bases not matched to a gene; V was cut back by 6 bases and J by 1 base. This CDR3 region has 13 residues. The CDR3 region has the DNA TGTGCCAGCTCCGGGACAGAGAACACTGAAGCTTTCTTT. Translation gives CASSGTENTEAFF.

V usage is TRBV5-1 and J usage is TRBJ2-1; tentatively, D is TRBD2 (6 bases). The CDR3 is 15 residues long. Trimming pared 0 bases from V and 1 base from J, leaving 8 bases between. CDR1 is SGHRS, CDR2 YFSETQ, per germline. CDR3 sequence (DNA): TGCGCCAGCAGCTTGGATGGGGGGTCCTACAATGAGCAGTTCTTC. Translated, it gives CASSLDGGSYNEQFF.

The chain combines TRBV11-2 with TRBJ1-1, with TRBD1 matching over 10 bases. The junction had 7 bases not matched to a gene; V was cut back by 1 base and J by 5 bases. The V gene's germline CDR1 is SGHAT and CDR2 FQNNGV. The CDR3 spans 16 residues. CDR3 sequence: CASSLGLTGGNTEAFF. DNA for the CDR3: TGTGCCAGCAGCTTAGGTCTGACAGGGGGCAATACTGAAGCTTTCTTT.

The chain is built from TRBV3-1 (or the pseudogene TRBV3-2) and TRBJ2-1; 7 nucleotides match TRBD2. V was pared by 1 base and J by 4 bases, with 1 base of the junction left unmatched. The CDR3 extends over 14 amino acids. Germline V CDR1 and CDR2: LGHDT, YNNKEL (reference sequence). The CDR3 DNA sequence: TGTGCCAGCAGCCAAGGGGGGGGATACAATGAGCAGTTCTTC. Its translation: CASSQGGGYNEQFF.

V usage is TRBV27 and J usage is TRBJ1-1; the match to TRBD1 covers 7 bases. Germline V gene sequence: CDR1 MNHEY, CDR2 SMNVEV (reference sequence). V gave up 0 bases and J gave up 4 bases; unmatched junction bases: 5. The CDR3 runs 15 residues. The CDR3 loop is CASSLSPEGATEAFF. The CDR3 region has the DNA TGTGCCAGCAGTTTATCGCCTGAGGGGGCCACTGAAGCTTTCTTT.